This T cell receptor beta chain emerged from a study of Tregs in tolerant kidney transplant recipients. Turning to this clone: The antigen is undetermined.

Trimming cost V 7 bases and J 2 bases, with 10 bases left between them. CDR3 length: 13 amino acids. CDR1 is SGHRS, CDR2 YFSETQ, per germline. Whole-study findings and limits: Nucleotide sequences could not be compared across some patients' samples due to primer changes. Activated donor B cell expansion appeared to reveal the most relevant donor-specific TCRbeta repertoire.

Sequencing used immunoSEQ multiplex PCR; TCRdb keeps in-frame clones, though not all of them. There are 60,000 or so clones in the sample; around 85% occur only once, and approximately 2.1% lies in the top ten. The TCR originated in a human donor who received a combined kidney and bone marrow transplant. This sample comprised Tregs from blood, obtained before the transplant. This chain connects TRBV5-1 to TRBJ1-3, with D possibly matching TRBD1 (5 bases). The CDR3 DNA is TGCGCCAGCGGGGCCCTCCCTGGAAACACCATATATTTT. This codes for CASGALPGNTIYF. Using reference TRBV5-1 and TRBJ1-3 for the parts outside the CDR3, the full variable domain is KAGVTQTPRYLIKTRGQQVTLSCSPISGHRSVSWYQQTPGQGLQFLFEYFSETQRNKGNFPGRFSGRQFSNSRSEMNVSTLELGDSALYLCASGALPGNTIYFGEGSWLTVV.